These 17 T cell receptor beta chains were all obtained from the same sample, sequenced in a study of PD-1 blockade in classical Hodgkin lymphoma (TCRdb year 2020). The meaning of the sample's time point label: cycle 1 day 1 (C1D1), immediately before nivolumab initiation. All trial patients had relapsed after autologous stem cell transplantation, with cohorts A, B and C differing in prior brentuximab vedotin exposure. The library was prepared using the immunoSEQ multiplex PCR assay. TCRdb holds this immuneACCESS table with in-frame rearrangements only. Some clones are missing; in checked studies, unresolved V genes explain under half, and the rest has no known cause. Within this sample are 80,000 to 100,000 clones, with 80% to 95% of them counted one time only. 2.8% of the sample goes to the ten largest clones. Sequenced here: peripheral blood mononuclear cells (PBMCs), sampled at baseline. The receptors originated from a human donor with classical Hodgkin lymphoma.

The rearrangement joins TRBV28 to TRBJ2-7; 7 bases fit TRBD1. The CDR3 extends over 12 amino acids. With 6 bases clipped from V and 7 bases from J, the junction kept 6 bases outside the gene matches. From germline, CDR1 is MDHEN and CDR2 SYDVKM. The CDR3 here is CASRGTVGEQYF. CDR3 bases: TGTGCCAGCAGGGGGACAGTAGGTGAGCAGTACTTC.

The rearrangement uses TRBV28 and TRBJ1-4; maybe TRBD1 (5 bases). V lost 6 bases to trimming and J lost 7 bases, with 9 bases between them. The CDR3 spans 12 residues. Per the germline V gene, CDR1 is MDHEN and CDR2 is SYDVKM. Here the CDR3 DNA reads TGTGCCAGCAGCTTCAGGGTTGAAAAACTGTTTTTT. Translating gives CASSFRVEKLFF.

This chain joins TRBV27 and TRBJ2-3; 7 nucleotides align to TRBD1. The CDR3 sequence is 16 residues long. Germline V gives CDR1 MNHEY, CDR2 SMNVEV (reference sequence). After removal of 6 bases from V and 3 bases from J, the junction contained 12 bases not matched to a gene. The CDR3 nucleotides read TGTGCCAGCAGCAGGATAACAGGGGTGCGGACAGATACGCAGTATTTT. It encodes CASSRITGVRTDTQYF.

The rearrangement joins TRBV18 to TRBJ2-7; no definite D call. V was pared by 2 bases and J by 6 bases, with 14 bases between. The CDR3 has 14 residues. Germline loops: CDR1 KGHSH, CDR2 LQKENI. CDR3 region: CASSPKGPSREQYF. The CDR3 DNA follows: TGTGCCAGCTCACCAAAGGGTCCCTCGCGCGAGCAGTACTTC.

The genes are TRBV19 and TRBJ1-5, with 8 positions matching TRBD1. Germline assignment: CDR1 LNHDA and CDR2 SQIVND (reference sequence). The CDR3 contains 18 residues. Trimming took 3 bases from V and 0 from J; bases not matched to a gene: 10. In DNA, the CDR3 is TGTGCCAGTAGTATTGGACAGGGTCCTGCTTATAGCAATCAGCCCCAGCATTTT. Amino acid sequence: CASSIGQGPAYSNQPQHF. Full variable domain (rest looked up from reference TRBV19 and TRBJ1-5): DGGITQSPKYLFRKEGQNVTLSCEQNLNHDAMYWYRQDPGQGLRLIYYSQIVNDFQKGDIAEGYSVSREKKESFPLTVTSAQKNPTAFYLCASSIGQGPAYSNQPQHFGDGTRLSIL.

About this clone: One end of the junction is discordant with germline, which a read error may explain. This chain connects TRBV7-9 to TRBJ2-3; 8 bases line up with TRBD1. In germline, CDR1 is SEHNR, CDR2 FQNEAQ (reference sequence). This CDR3 comprises 17 residues. The CDR3 bases are TGTGCCAGCAGCTTACCGCGGACAGGGCGGAGCACATATACGCAGTATTTT. This sequence encodes CASSLPRTGRSTYTQYF. Full variable domain (remainder filled in from reference TRBV7-9 and TRBJ2-3): DTGVSQNPRHKITKRGQNVTFRCDPISEHNRLYWYRQTLGQGPEFLTYFQNEAQLEKSRLLSDRFSAERPKGSFSTLEIQRTEQGDSAMYLCASSLPRTGRSTYTQYFGPGTRLTVL.

This chain uses TRBV4-2 with TRBJ2-7, with 8 bases that match TRBD1. The CDR3 loop spans 14 amino acids. Germline assignment: CDR1 LGHNA and CDR2 YNFKEQ. The V and J ends lost 1 base and 7 bases, in that order; junction bases with no gene match: 6. The CDR3 sequence: CASSQGQGAGEQYF. The CDR3 coding sequence is TGTGCCAGCAGCCAAGGGCAGGGGGCGGGGGAGCAGTACTTC.

The genes are TRBV28 and TRBJ1-1; the match to TRBD1 covers 9 bases. CDR3 length: 19 amino acids. Germline values: CDR1 MDHEN, CDR2 SYDVKM. Germline trimming cut 6 bases from V and 0 bases from J; bases unmatched to any gene: 17. CDR3 DNA sequence: TGTGCCAGCAGAGTTTCCATCCGGGACAGGGCCTTTGTGAACACTGAAGCTTTCTTT. Translation: CASRVSIRDRAFVNTEAFF.

The chain employs TRBV14 and TRBJ2-1, with 7 bases lining up with TRBD1. The germline CDR1 and CDR2 sequences are SGHDN and FVKESK. V shed 2 bases, J shed 0 bases, and the junction held 7 bases outside the gene matches. The CDR3 contains 17 residues. The CDR3 nucleotides read TGTGCCAGCAGCCAATGGTCTGGGACAGCCTCCTACAATGAGCAGTTCTTC. Translation gives CASSQWSGTASYNEQFF.

This chain uses TRBV5-1 with TRBJ2-3; D possibly uses TRBD1 or TRBD2 (5 bases each). Trimming removed 0 bases from V and 4 bases from J, with 18 bases in between. CDR3 length: 17 residues. The germline V gene has CDR1 SGHRS and CDR2 YFSETQ. CDR3 sequence: CASSLDIGAQGSDTQYF. The CDR3 DNA reads TGCGCCAGCAGCTTGGATATCGGGGCGCAGGGTTCAGATACGCAGTATTTT.

The chain combines TRBV5-8 with TRBJ1-1; D not certain. CDR3 size: 14 residues. The germline V gene encodes CDR1 SGHTS and CDR2 YDEGEE. Trimming left V 3 bases short and J 10 bases short, with 19 bases between. As DNA, the CDR3 is TGTGCCAGCAGCTCCAGGATCCGACCGACGGTAGCTTTCTTT. Encoded protein: CASSSRIRPTVAFF.

This clone showed up just a few times. The CDR3 is CASSLGGGTEAFF. The DNA of the CDR3 is TGTGCCAGCAGCTTGGGTGGGGGCACTGAAGCTTTCTTT. The genes are TRBV5-6 and TRBJ1-1; D perhaps matches TRBD1 (5 bases). The CDR3 runs 13 residues. Germline CDR1 SGHDT, CDR2 YYEEEE. Deletions cut 0 bases from V and 4 bases from J, with 7 bases between.

The chain recombines TRBV5-1 with TRBJ2-2, with 12 nucleotides matching TRBD1. V trimming: 7 bases; J trimming: 4 bases; junction bases outside the gene matches: 8. Germline V gene data show CDR1 as SGHRS and CDR2 as YFSETQ. This CDR3 region has 16 residues. The CDR3 region is CASGTGQGATTGELFF. DNA for the CDR3: TGCGCCAGCGGAACGGGACAGGGGGCCACCACCGGGGAGCTGTTTTTT.

The genes are TRBV2 and TRBJ2-4; D is ambiguous. The V and J ends lost 6 bases and 0 bases respectively, with 6 bases between them. The CDR3 is 13 amino acids. Germline V CDR1 and CDR2: SNHLY, FYNNEI. CDR3 sequence (DNA): TGTGCCAGCAGGACATTAGCCAAAAACATTCAGTACTTC. It codes for CASRTLAKNIQYF.

The chain has TRBV11-2 and TRBJ2-7; TRBD1 matches 10 bases. The CDR3 is made up of 16 amino acids. Germline CDR1 reads SGHAT; CDR2 reads FQNNGV. V shed 1 base and J 5 bases; nucleotides not matched to a gene: 8. This CDR3 reads CASSLAGRDRGNEQYF. The CDR3 bases are TGTGCCAGCAGCTTAGCGGGACGGGACAGGGGAAACGAGCAGTACTTC.

The rearrangement uses TRBV5-1 and TRBJ2-1; tentatively, D is TRBD1 (6 bases). The V and J ends lost 4 bases and 6 bases respectively, with 14 bases between them. Germline CDR1 reads SGHRS; CDR2 reads YFSETQ. The CDR3 spans 14 residues. CDR3 in DNA: TGCGCCAGCAGCCTCGGACAGAGCCTCAATGAGCAGTTCTTC. It codes for CASSLGQSLNEQFF.

This chain uses TRBV11-3 with TRBJ1-1; D unclear. Germline-derived CDR1 and CDR2 are SGHNT and YENEEA. The V end was cut by 1 base, the J end by 3 bases, with 9 bases between. This CDR3 is 14 amino acids long. CDR3 protein: CASSLGGKYTEAFF. DNA of the CDR3: TGTGCCAGCAGCTTAGGAGGCAAGTACACTGAAGCTTTCTTT.